This TCR beta chain was captured by sequencing in a study of cytomegalovirus exposure and HLA in healthy donors. Study details: Early on, a data release was issued that held roughly 84 million unique TCRs from HLA-typed donors.

V lost 5 bases to trimming and J lost 2 bases; unmatched junction nucleotides: 5. The CDR3 spans 13 residues. Germline-derived CDR1 and CDR2 are GTSNPN and SVGIG (reference sequence). Study results and caveats: Cytomegalovirus status was reportedly diagnosed by the classifier with high sensitivity and specificity. For TCR beta chains, V- and J-gene trimming was later linked to a missense DCLRE1C variant.

It was with 60 Vbeta and 13 Jbeta primers that the PCR ran. Profiled with immunoSEQ multiplex PCR; TCRdb holds only in-frame clones, not every one. This sample has 110,000 to 150,000 clones, with 70% to 80% found just once. Regarding this clone: Its antigen is not identified.

What was sequenced was PBMCs. The V and J genes are TRBV30 and TRBJ1-2; TRBD1 aligns across 7 bases. This sequence originates from a woman in her sixties or seventies in good health and CMV-seropositive. CDR3 residues: CAWSQDRNYGYTF. For the CDR3, the DNA is TGTGCCTGGTCCCAGGACAGGAACTATGGCTACACCTTC.